The 9 T cell receptor beta chains in this list originate from one sample, sequenced in a study of blood T cells in healthy people across ages. A sample-barcoded 5' primer and a J-beta primer mix were used in a second PCR of roughly 7 to 12 cycles. MiXCR was run by TCRdb on the 5' RACE reads, yielding one entry per CDR3 protein. The sample records 1.5 million to 2 million distinct CDR3 sequences, around half being singletons. The sample comprised blood. All receptors derive from a woman in her thirties or forties in good health.

In its sample, this clonotype was seen once. This chain joins TRBV12-3 or TRBV12-4 and TRBJ2-5, with D possibly being TRBD2 (6 bases). V shed 7 bases and J shed 0 bases, with 9 bases lying between them. The length of the CDR3 is 13 residues. Written as DNA, the CDR3 is TGTGCCAGCAATATAGCGGACCAAGAGACCCAGTACTTC. Translating it yields CASNIADQETQYF.

V usage is TRBV15 and J usage is TRBJ2-1, with 8 bases fitting TRBD1. Trimming cost V 0 bases and J 5 bases; bases outside gene matches: 9. There are 17 residues in the CDR3. Germline assignment: CDR1 LNHNV and CDR2 YYDKDF (reference sequence). CDR3 region: CATSRDRRQGRDNEQFF. CDR3 nucleotides: TGTGCCACCAGCAGAGATAGGAGACAGGGGAGAGACAATGAGCAGTTCTTC.

The rearrangement links TRBV28 to TRBJ2-7; D is undetermined. V was pared by 11 bases and J by 4 bases, with 18 bases between. Per the germline V gene, CDR1 is MDHEN and CDR2 is SYDVKM. The CDR3 is 13 residues long. CDR3: CAGKSQYSYEQYF. The CDR3 DNA is TGTGCCGGGAAGAGCCAGTACAGTTACGAGCAGTACTTC.

The chain has TRBV14 and TRBJ2-7; D might be TRBD1 (5 bases). V was shortened by 2 bases and J by 6 bases, with 17 bases between the two germline ends. This CDR3 is 15 amino acids long. Germline loops: CDR1 SGHDN, CDR2 FVKESK. CDR3 residues: CASSQRVQQGSEQYF. In DNA, the CDR3 is TGTGCCAGCAGCCAACGGGTACAGCAGGGATCCGAGCAGTACTTC.

The J gene is TRBJ2-5, the V gene TRBV25-1; D is ambiguous. Germline CDR1 reads MGHDK; CDR2 reads SYGVNS. Trimming took off 0 bases at V and 11 bases at J, with 19 bases between the two ends. The CDR3 covers 15 residues. CDR3 DNA sequence: TGTGCCAGCAGTGAATACGAGTTTGGGAAGAATGAGCAGTACTTC. The encoded protein is CASSEYEFGKNEQYF.

The CDR3 region is CATSAGSVETQYF. The DNA of the CDR3 is TGTGCCACCAGTGCGGGGTCTGTCGAGACCCAGTACTTC. This chain connects TRBV24-1 to TRBJ2-5; possibly TRBD2 for D (5 bases). V was trimmed by 5 bases and J by 5 bases, leaving 11 bases between them. The CDR3 sequence is 13 residues long. CDR1 KGHDR and CDR2 SFDVKD come from the germline V gene.

This chain links TRBV6-5 with TRBJ1-6; TRBD1 aligns across 7 bases. CDR1 MNHEY and CDR2 SVGAGI come from the germline V gene. The junction had 6 bases not matched to a gene; V was cut back by 6 bases and J by 4 bases. The CDR3 consists of 15 residues. The CDR3 region is CASRSKQGYNSPLHF. The CDR3 DNA sequence: TGTGCCAGCAGGTCCAAACAGGGGTATAATTCACCCCTCCACTTT.

The chain links TRBV12-2 to TRBJ1-5; the D call in the table, TRBD1, was not verified against the DNA. TRBV12-2 is marked as a pseudogene. This CDR3 comprises 14 residues. The CDR3 here is CASRPQGDNQPQHF. The CDR3 coding sequence is TGTGCAAGTCGCCCACAGGGGGACAATCAGCCCCAGCATTTT.

The rearrangement links TRBV28 to TRBJ1-4; D is perhaps TRBD1 (5 bases). V lost 4 bases to trimming and J lost 2 bases, with 11 bases between them. CDR1 and CDR2 from the germline V gene are MDHEN and SYDVKM. CDR3 length: 15 amino acids. The CDR3 sequence is CASSSGRATNEKLFF. CDR3 in DNA: TGTGCCAGCAGTTCCGGCAGGGCTACTAATGAAAAACTGTTTTTT.